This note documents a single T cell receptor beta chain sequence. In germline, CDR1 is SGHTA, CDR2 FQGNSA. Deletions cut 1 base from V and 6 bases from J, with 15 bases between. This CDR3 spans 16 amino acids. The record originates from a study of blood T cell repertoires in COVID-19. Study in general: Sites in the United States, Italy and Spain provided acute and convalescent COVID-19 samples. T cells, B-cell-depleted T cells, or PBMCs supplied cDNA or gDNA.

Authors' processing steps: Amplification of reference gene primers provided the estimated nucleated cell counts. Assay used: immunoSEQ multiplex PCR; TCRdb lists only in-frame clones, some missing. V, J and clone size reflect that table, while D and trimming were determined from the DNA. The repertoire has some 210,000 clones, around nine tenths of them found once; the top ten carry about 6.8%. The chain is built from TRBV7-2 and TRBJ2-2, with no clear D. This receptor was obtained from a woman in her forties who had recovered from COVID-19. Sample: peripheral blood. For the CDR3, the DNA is TGTGCCAGCAGCTTAGTCAGCTTTCAGGTCCCCGGGGAGCTGTTTTTT. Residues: CASSLVSFQVPGELFF.